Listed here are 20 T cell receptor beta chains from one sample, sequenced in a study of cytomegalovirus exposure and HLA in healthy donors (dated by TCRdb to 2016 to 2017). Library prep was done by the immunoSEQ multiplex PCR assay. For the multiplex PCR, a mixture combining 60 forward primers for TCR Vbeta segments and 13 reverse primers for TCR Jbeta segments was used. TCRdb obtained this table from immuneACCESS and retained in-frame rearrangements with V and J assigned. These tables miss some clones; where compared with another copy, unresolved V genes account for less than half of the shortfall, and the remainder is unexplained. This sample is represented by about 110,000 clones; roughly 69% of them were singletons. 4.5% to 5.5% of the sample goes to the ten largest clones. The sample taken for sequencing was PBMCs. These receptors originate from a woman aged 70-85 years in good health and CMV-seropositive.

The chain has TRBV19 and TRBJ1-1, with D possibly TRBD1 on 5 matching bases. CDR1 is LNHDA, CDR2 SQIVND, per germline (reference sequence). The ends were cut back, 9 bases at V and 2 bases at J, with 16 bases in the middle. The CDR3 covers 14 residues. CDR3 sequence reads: CASGGDGRNTEAFF. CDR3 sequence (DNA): TGTGCCAGCGGCGGGGACGGCCGAAACACTGAAGCTTTCTTT.

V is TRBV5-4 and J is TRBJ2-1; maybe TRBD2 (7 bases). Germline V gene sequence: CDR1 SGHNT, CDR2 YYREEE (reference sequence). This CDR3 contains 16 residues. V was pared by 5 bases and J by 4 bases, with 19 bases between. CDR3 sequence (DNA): TGTGCCAGCAGACGCGAACTACAGGGAGGGTACAATGAGCAGTTCTTC. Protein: CASRRELQGGYNEQFF.

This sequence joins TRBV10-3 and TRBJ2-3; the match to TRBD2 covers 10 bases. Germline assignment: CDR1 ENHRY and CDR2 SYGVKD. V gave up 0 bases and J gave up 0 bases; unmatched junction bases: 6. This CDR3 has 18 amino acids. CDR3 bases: TGTGCCATCAGTGAGTCGAATCTAGCGGGAGCTAGCACAGATACGCAGTATTTT. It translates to CAISESNLAGASTDTQYF.

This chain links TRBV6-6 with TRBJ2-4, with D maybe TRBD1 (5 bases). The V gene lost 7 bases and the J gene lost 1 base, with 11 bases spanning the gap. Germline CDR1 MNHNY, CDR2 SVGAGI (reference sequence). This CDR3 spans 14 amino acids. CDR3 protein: CASISSGAKNIQYF. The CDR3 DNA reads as TGTGCCAGCATCTCTTCAGGGGCCAAAAACATTCAGTACTTC.

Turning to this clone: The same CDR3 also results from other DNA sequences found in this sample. The CDR3, as DNA: TGTGCCAGTAGTCTAACAGGGGGCAATCAGCCCCAGCATTTT. This codes for CASSLTGGNQPQHF. This rearrangement joins TRBV19 to TRBJ1-5; 7 bases line up with TRBD1. The CDR3 has 14 residues. Trimming at V came to 5 bases and at J to 2 bases, leaving 3 bases not matched to a gene. Germline lookup yields CDR1 LNHDA and CDR2 SQIVND (reference sequence).

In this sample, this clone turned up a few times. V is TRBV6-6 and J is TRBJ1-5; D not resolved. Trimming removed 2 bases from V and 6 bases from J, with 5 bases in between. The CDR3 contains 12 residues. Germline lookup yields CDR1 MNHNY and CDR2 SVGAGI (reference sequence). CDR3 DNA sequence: TGTGCCAGCAGTTACGCGGCTCAGCCCCAGCATTTT. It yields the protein CASSYAAQPQHF.

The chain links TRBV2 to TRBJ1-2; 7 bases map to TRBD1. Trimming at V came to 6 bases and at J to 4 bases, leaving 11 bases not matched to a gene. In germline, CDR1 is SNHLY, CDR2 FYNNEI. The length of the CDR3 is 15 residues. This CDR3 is CASRGQEGILYGYTF. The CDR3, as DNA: TGTGCCAGCAGAGGACAGGAAGGGATCCTCTATGGCTACACCTTC.

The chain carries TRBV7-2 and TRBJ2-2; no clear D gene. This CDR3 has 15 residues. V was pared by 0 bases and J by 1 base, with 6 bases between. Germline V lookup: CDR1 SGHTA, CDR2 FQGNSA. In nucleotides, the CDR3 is TGTGCCAGCAGCTTAGCCTCGGGGAACACCGGGGAGCTGTTTTTT. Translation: CASSLASGNTGELFF.

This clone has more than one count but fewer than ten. This chain's CDR3 is CAGGLSTNYAGYTF. CDR3 nucleotide sequence: TGTGCCGGGGGGTTATCCACGAACTATGCTGGCTACACCTTC. V gene TRBV2 combines with J gene TRBJ1-2; maybe TRBD1 (5 bases). Between the trimmed V and J ends, which lost 11 bases and 7 bases, there was a span of 23 bases. CDR1 and CDR2 from the germline V gene are SNHLY and FYNNEI. The CDR3 has 14 residues.

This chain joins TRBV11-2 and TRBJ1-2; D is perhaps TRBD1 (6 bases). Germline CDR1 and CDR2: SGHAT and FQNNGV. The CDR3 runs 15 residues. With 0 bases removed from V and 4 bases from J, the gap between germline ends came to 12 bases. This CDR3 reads CASSLEGTGPYGYTF. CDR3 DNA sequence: TGTGCCAGCAGCTTAGAAGGAACAGGGCCCTATGGCTACACCTTC.

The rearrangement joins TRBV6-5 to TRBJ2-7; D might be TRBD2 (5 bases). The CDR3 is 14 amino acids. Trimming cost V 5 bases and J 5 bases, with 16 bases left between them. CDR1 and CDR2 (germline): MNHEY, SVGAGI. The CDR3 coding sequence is TGTGCCAGCAGTCCCCCCGGGGTGAAGAACGAGCAGTACTTC. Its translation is CASSPPGVKNEQYF.

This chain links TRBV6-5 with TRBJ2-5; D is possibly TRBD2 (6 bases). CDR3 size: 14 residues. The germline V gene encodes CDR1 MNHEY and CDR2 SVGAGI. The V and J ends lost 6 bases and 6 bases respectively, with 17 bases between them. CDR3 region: CASRKHGGLKTQYF. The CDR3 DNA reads TGTGCCAGCAGAAAACACGGGGGATTGAAGACCCAGTACTTC.

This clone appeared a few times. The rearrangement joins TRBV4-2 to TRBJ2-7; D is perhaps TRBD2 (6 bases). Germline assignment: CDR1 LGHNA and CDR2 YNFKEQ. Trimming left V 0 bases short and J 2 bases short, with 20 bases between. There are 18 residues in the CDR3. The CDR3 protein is CASSQDSPQVAVPYEQYF. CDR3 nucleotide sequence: TGTGCCAGCAGCCAAGATTCTCCCCAGGTAGCGGTGCCCTACGAGCAGTACTTC.

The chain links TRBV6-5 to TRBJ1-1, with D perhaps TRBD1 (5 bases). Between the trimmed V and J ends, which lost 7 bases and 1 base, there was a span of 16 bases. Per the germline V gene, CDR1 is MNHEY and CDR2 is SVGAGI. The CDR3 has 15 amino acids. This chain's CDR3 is CASTLGQQSNTEAFF. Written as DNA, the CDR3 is TGTGCCAGCACCCTCGGACAACAATCGAACACTGAAGCTTTCTTT.

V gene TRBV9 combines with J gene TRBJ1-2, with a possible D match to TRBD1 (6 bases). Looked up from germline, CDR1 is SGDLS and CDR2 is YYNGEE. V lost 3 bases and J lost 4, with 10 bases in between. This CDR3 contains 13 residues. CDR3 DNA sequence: TGTGCCAGCAGCGCTAGGACAGCCTATGGCTACACCTTC. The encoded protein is CASSARTAYGYTF.

The CDR3 sequence: CASSPRTGPGGNTIYF. Here the CDR3 DNA reads TGTGCCAGCAGCCCCCGGACAGGGCCAGGTGGAAACACCATATATTTT. The chain is built from TRBV9 and TRBJ1-3; 8 bases are shared with TRBD1. Germline values: CDR1 SGDLS, CDR2 YYNGEE. V lost 4 bases, J lost 3 bases, and 9 bases stayed unmatched. The CDR3 is 16 amino acids.

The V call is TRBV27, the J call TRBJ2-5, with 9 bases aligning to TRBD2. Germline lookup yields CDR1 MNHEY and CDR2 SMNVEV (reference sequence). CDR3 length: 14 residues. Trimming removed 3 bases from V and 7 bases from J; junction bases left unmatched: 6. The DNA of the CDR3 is TGTGCCAGCAGTTTTGGCGTGCGGGGGGGGACCCAGTACTTC. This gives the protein CASSFGVRGGTQYF.

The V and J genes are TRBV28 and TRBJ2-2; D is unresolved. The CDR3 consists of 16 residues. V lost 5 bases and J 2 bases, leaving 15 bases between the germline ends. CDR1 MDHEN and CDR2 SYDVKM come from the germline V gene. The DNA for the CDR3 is TGTGCCAGCAGTCCCGATCTATCTTTAAACACCGGGGAGCTGTTTTTT. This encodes CASSPDLSLNTGELFF.

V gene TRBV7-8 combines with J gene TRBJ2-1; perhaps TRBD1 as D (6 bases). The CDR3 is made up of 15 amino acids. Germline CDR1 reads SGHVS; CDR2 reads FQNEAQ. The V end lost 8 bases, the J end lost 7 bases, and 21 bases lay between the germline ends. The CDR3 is CASFPRGNLFNEQFF. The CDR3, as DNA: TGTGCCAGCTTCCCCAGGGGCAATTTATTTAATGAGCAGTTCTTC.

In DNA, the CDR3 is TGTGCCAGCAGCTTGCAAGGGGCCGGCACCGGGGAGCTGTTTTTT. This codes for CASSLQGAGTGELFF. The chain joins TRBV5-8 to TRBJ2-2; possible D gene TRBD1, 5 bases. The germline gives CDR1 SGHTS, CDR2 YDEGEE. Trimming stripped 1 base from V and 4 bases from J, with 11 bases between. This CDR3 comprises 15 residues.